Only a few counts were recorded for the clone carrying this T cell receptor beta chain. Its antigen is not identified. Being one base from a much bigger clone, this may be a read error. The record originates from a study of T cells in Graves' hyperthyroidism and ophthalmopathy. Regarding the study as a whole: In validation, the model predicted ophthalmopathy. These predictions came a median about 6 months before onset.

The diagnoses drew upon clinical symptoms, serum thyroxine and TRAb, thyroid ultrasound and orbital computed tomography. RNA transcripts yielded amplified TCR beta CDR3 regions. First-round RT-PCR of the TCR CDR3 relied on the HTBI primer set. TCRdb reprocessed the multiplex PCR reads via MiXCR and lists one record per CDR3 protein. The table has more than 500,000 distinct CDR3 sequences, 35% to 55% seen once. Germline values: CDR1 LNHDA, CDR2 SQIVND (reference sequence). With 4 bases removed from V and 2 bases from J, the gap between germline ends came to 12 bases. CDR3 size: 15 residues. The TCR sequence derives from an adult woman with Graves' disease, either hyperthyroidism or ophthalmopathy (not recorded which). What was sequenced was peripheral blood or thyroid tissue (not recorded which). The chain employs TRBV19 and TRBJ1-5, with D perhaps TRBD1 (6 bases). CDR3 coding DNA: TGTGCCAGTAGTAGAGGACAGTATGGCAATCAGCCCCAGCATTTT. Protein: CASSRGQYGNQPQHF.